This T cell receptor (beta chain) was recovered during a study of T-cell reconstitution after alpha-beta-depleted transplantation in children (dated by TCRdb to 2016 to 2017). Turning to the overall study: T-cell immune reconstitution after TCRalphabeta/CD19-depleted allogeneic hematopoietic cell transplantation in children was quantitatively tracked in the study by means of TCR repertoire profiling.

What the work shows at the level of the full study, not this receptor alone: The apparently early recovery of alphabetaT-cell counts about two months after transplant reportedly depended on only several hundred rapidly expanded clones that came from non-depleted graft cells. In some patients, the high TCRbeta diversity seen at day 60 was put down to recipient T cells and intrathymic progenitors that had survived conditioning. The frequencies of hyperexpanded clones fell over the following months, and after one year, T-cell counts and TCRbeta diversity were mostly attributed to newly produced T cells.

Receptors were amplified or captured by PCR. Sequencing was carried out with an Illumina HiSeq 2500. Molecular barcoding was employed in the preparation of TCR libraries, with unique molecular identifiers being used to normalize TCRbeta repertoire quantification. TCRdb's own reprocessing of the public reads used fastp at Q25 and MiXCR and kept productive beta chains. One record per CDR3 amino acid sequence lists the most common genes and DNA. Within this sample are under 300,000 distinct CDR3 sequences, with 11% of them counted one time only. Around 22% of the sample is held by the ten biggest clonotypes. Reading from cysteine to phenylalanine, the CDR3 counts 18 amino acids. Of the read, only the CDR3 DNA is kept; its 54 bases are in frame from base 1. This clonotype was seen at least ten times. Its target antigen remains unknown. No much larger clone is present one base from it, and per-base qualities are unavailable.

This specimen's treatment or condition label, interpreted: allogeneic hematopoietic cell transplantation with graft depleted of TCRalphabeta T cells and CD19 B cells. The transplant recipients were children given TCRalphabeta/CD19-depleted allogeneic hematopoietic cell grafts. Sequenced here: peripheral blood, sampled 180 days after TCRalphabeta/CD19-depleted stem cell transplant. The clonotype was recovered from a male patient between 2 and 9 years old who had a stem cell transplant for chronic granulomatous disease, so the T cells may come from the graft donor. In this chain, TRBV5-2 is recombined with TRBJ2-1; the tabulated D call, TRBD2, remains unverified against the DNA. TRBV5-2 is given as a pseudogene. The CDR3 here reads CAMGPWANPLLSYNEQFF. The nucleotide sequence reads as follows: TGTGCCATGGGCCCATGGGCAAATCCGTTACTCTCCTACAATGAGCAGTTCTTC.